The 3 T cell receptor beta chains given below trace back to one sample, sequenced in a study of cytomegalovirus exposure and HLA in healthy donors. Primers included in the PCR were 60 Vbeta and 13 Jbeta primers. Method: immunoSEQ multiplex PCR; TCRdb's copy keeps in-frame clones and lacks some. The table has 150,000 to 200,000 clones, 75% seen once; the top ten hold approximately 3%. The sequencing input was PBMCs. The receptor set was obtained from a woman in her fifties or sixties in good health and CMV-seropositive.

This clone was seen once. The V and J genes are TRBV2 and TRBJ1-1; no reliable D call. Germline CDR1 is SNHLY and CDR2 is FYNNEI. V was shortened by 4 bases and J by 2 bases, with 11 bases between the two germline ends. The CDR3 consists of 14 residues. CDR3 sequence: CASSGGATNTEAFF. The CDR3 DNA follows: TGTGCCAGCAGTGGAGGAGCTACAAACACTGAAGCTTTCTTT. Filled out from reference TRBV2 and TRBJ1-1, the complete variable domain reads EPEVTQTPSHQVTQMGQEVILRCVPISNHLYFYWYRQILGQKVEFLVSFYNNEISEKSEIFDDQFSVERPDGSNFTLKIRSTKLEDSAMYFCASSGGATNTEAFFGQGTRLTVV.

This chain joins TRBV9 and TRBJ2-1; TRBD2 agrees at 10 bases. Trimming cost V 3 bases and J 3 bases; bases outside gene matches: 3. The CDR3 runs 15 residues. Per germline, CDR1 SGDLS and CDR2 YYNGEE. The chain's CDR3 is CASSASGGLYNEQFF. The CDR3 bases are TGTGCCAGCAGCGCTAGCGGGGGTCTCTACAATGAGCAGTTCTTC.

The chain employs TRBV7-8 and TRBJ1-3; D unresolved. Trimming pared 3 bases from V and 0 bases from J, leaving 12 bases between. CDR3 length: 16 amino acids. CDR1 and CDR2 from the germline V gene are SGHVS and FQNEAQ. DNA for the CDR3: TGTGCCAGCAGCTTTACCCGGGGTGGCTCTGGAAACACCATATATTTT. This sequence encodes CASSFTRGGSGNTIYF.